These T cell receptor beta chains were read from a single sample in a study of T cell repertoires in cytomegalovirus infection. TCRdb reprocessed the reads with MiXCR, giving one entry per CDR3 protein. Of about 570,000 distinct CDR3 sequences detected, 40% appear once; the ten largest clones hold about half. What these receptors recognize is not known. The material sequenced was cultured PBMCs, taken from culture after CMV antigen stimulation. The receptors stem from a human donor in good health (CMV status not recorded). Some clones in this sample may be carry-over from other donors' samples. Each CDR3 is given without its conserved first and last residue.

V gene: TRBV20-1
J gene: TRBJ2-5
CDR3 protein: SGRVGGGYQETQY

V gene: TRBV20-1
J gene: TRBJ1-6
CDR3 protein: SASSQSSYNSPLH

V gene: TRBV7-2
J gene: TRBJ2-5
CDR3 protein: ASSLAIGAQENQY

V gene: TRBV7-8
J gene: TRBJ2-5
CDR3 protein: ASNPERGLYQETQY

V gene: TRBV7-2
J gene: TRBJ2-3
CDR3 protein: ASSFGRDRVTDTQY

V gene: TRBV12-3/TRBV12-4
J gene: TRBJ2-1
CDR3 protein: ASSFSSGRANEQF

V gene: TRBV6-1
J gene: TRBJ2-1
CDR3 protein: ASSEALGGLRIIEQF

V gene: TRBV7-2
J gene: TRBJ2-5
CDR3 protein: ASKRGETQY

V gene: TRBV4-3
J gene: TRBJ2-2
CDR3 protein: ASSQDAARVPGELF

V gene: TRBV28
J gene: TRBJ2-2
CDR3 protein: ASSPPALGNTGELF

V gene: TRBV4-2
J gene: TRBJ2-7
CDR3 protein: ASSQVWLAGGDSYEQY

V gene: TRBV7-9
J gene: TRBJ2-4
CDR3 protein: ASSLNSGLAKNIQY

V gene: TRBV5-6
J gene: TRBJ1-2
CDR3 protein: ASSLGTGRQGT

V gene: TRBV20-1
J gene: TRBJ2-1
CDR3 protein: SASNSVSEQF

V gene: TRBV6-1
J gene: TRBJ2-7
CDR3 protein: ASSEAQGGYYEQY

V gene: TRBV5-4
J gene: TRBJ2-7
CDR3 protein: ASSVRALAYEQY

V gene: TRBV20-1
J gene: TRBJ2-4
CDR3 protein: SATRAGGFRGIQY

V gene: TRBV10-3
J gene: TRBJ2-5
CDR3 protein: AISESIFETQY

V gene: TRBV24-1
J gene: TRBJ2-5
CDR3 protein: ATSDPRGLAEGEETQY

V gene: TRBV20-1
J gene: TRBJ2-5
CDR3 protein: SAGRRQETQY